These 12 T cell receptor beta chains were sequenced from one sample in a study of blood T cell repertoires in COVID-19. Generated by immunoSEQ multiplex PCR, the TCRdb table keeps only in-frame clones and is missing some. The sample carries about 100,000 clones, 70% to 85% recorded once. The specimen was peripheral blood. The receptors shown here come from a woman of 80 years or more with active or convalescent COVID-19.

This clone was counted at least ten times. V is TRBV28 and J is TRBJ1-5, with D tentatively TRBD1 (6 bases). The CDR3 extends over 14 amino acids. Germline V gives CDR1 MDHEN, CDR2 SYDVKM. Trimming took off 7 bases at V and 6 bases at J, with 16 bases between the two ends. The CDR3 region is CASTETGSRQPQHF. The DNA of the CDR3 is TGTGCCAGCACAGAGACAGGCTCTCGTCAGCCCCAGCATTTT.

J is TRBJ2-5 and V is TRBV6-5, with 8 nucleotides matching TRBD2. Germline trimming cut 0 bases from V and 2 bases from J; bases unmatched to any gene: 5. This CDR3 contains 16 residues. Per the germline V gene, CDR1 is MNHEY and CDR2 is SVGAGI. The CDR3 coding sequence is TGTGCCAGCAGTTACTCTCCCGGGGGGGGACAAGAGACCCAGTACTTC. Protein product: CASSYSPGGGQETQYF.

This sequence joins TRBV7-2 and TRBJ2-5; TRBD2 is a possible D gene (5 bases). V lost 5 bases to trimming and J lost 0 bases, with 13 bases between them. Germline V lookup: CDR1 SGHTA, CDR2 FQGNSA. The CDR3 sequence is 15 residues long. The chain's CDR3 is CASSPRGGYQETQYF. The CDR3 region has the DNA TGTGCCAGCAGCCCCCGGGGTGGGTACCAAGAGACCCAGTACTTC.

CDR3 amino acids: CATSNTGQLTNYGYTF. CDR3 bases: TGTGCCACCAGCAACACAGGCCAACTTACTAACTATGGCTACACCTTC. The chain has TRBV15 and TRBJ1-2, with TRBD1 as a possible D gene (5 bases). Germline V gene sequence: CDR1 LNHNV, CDR2 YYDKDF (reference sequence). The length of the CDR3 is 16 residues. The germline V and J ends were trimmed by 4 bases and 0 bases, with 15 bases remaining between them.

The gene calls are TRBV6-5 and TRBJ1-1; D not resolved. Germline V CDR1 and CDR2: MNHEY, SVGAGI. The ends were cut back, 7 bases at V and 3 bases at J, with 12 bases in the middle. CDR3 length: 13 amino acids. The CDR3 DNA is TGTGCCAGCACCCAACAATTATACACTGAAGCTTTCTTT. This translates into CASTQQLYTEAFF.

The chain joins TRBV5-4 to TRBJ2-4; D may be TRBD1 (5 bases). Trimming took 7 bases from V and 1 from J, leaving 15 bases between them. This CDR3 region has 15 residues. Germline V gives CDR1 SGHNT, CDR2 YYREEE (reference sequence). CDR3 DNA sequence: TGTGCCAGCGGCCAGGGTGGGGCGGCCAAAAACATTCAGTACTTC. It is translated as CASGQGGAAKNIQYF.

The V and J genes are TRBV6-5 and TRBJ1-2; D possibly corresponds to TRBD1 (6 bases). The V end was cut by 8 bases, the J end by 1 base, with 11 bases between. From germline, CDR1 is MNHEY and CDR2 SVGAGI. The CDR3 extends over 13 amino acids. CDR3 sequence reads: CASENRVNYGYTF. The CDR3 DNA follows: TGTGCCAGCGAGAACAGGGTTAACTATGGCTACACCTTC.

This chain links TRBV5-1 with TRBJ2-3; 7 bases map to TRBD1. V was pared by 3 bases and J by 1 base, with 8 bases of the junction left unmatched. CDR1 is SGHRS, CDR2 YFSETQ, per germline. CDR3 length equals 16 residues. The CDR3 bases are TGCGCCAGCAGCTCGCAAGGACAGGAGGGCACAGATACGCAGTATTTT. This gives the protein CASSSQGQEGTDTQYF. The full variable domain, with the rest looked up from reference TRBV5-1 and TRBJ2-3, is KAGVTQTPRYLIKTRGQQVTLSCSPISGHRSVSWYQQTPGQGLQFLFEYFSETQRNKGNFPGRFSGRQFSNSRSEMNVSTLELGDSALYLCASSSQGQEGTDTQYFGPGTRLTVL.

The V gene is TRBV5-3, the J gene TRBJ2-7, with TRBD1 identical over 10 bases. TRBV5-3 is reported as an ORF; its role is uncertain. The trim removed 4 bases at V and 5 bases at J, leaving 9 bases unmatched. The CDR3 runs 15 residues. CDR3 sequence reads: CARSATGQGRHEQYF. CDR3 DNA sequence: TGTGCCAGAAGCGCTACGGGACAGGGGAGGCACGAGCAGTACTTC.

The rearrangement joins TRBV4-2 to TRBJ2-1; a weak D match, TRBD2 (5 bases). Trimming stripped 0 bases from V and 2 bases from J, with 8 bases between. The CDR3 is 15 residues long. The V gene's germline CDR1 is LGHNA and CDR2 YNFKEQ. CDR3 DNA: TGTGCCAGCAGCCAAGAGTTCGGGGCCTACAATGAGCAGTTCTTC. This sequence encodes CASSQEFGAYNEQFF.

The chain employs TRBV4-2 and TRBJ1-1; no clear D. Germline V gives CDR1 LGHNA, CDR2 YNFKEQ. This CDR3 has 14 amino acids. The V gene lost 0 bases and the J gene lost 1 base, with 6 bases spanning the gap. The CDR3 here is CASSQDSQNTEAFF. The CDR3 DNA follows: TGTGCCAGCAGCCAAGATAGTCAGAACACTGAAGCTTTCTTT.

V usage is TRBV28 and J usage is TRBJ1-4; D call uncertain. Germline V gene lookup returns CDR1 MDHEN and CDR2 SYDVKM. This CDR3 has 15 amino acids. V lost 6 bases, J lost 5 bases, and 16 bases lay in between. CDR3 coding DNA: TGTGCCAGCAGCCCCGGAGGGAGTCTAAATGAAAAACTGTTTTTT. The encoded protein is CASSPGGSLNEKLFF. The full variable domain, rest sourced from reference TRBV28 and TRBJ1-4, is DVKVTQSSRYLVKRTGEKVFLECVQDMDHENMFWYRQDPGLGLRLIYFSYDVKMKEKGDIPEGYSVSREKKERFSLILESASTNQTSMYLCASSPGGSLNEKLFFGSGTQLSVL.